Listed below are T cell receptor beta chains from one sample, sequenced in a study of spatial heterogeneity in lung cancer. TCRdb independently ran MiXCR on the 5' RACE reads; one entry per CDR3 protein. The sample holds around 12,000 distinct CDR3 sequences, 3% to 4% seen once. The sequencing here drew on lung tumor tissue, taken at surgery. These receptors came from a male donor with early-stage non-small cell lung cancer. CDR3s include the opening cysteine and the closing phenylalanine or tryptophan. Each record gives: V gene, clone size, D gene, J gene, CDR3 protein, CDR3 DNA. D genes are given only for firm matches. Clone sizes are shown as once, few or many counts, or a class when the clone is expanded.

TRBV7-9	many	TRBD1	TRBJ2-6	CASSSPGTGNVLTF	TGTGCCAGCAGCTCGCCCGGGACAGGCAACGTCCTGACTTTC
TRBV7-2	many	TRBD1	TRBJ1-2	CASSSDRARANYGYTF	TGTGCCAGCAGCTCTGACAGGGCCCGAGCTAACTATGGCTACACCTTC
TRBV28	many	TRBD1	TRBJ1-2	CASSLGTGHGYGYTF	TGTGCCAGCAGTCTCGGGACAGGGCACGGGTATGGCTACACCTTC
TRBV20-1	many	.	TRBJ1-5	CSAFRLNQPQHF	TGCAGTGCCTTCCGGCTGAATCAGCCCCAGCATTTT
TRBV20-1	few	TRBD1	TRBJ2-3	CSGQGLSTDTQYF	TGCAGTGGACAGGGATTAAGCACAGATACGCAGTATTTT
TRBV14	many	.	TRBJ1-5	CASSLPRDRANQPQHF	TGTGCCAGCAGCCTACCCCGTGATAGGGCCAATCAGCCCCAGCATTTT
TRBV6-6	many	TRBD1	TRBJ2-2	CASSYIGTENTGELFF	TGTGCCAGCAGTTACATCGGGACAGAGAACACCGGGGAGCTGTTTTTT
TRBV12-3/TRBV12-4	many	.	TRBJ1-5	CASSLAPAGAYSNQPQHF	TGTGCCAGCAGTTTGGCCCCGGCGGGGGCATATAGCAATCAGCCCCAGCATTTT
TRBV30	many	.	TRBJ1-6	CAWKRGSNSPLHF	TGTGCCTGGAAAAGGGGCTCGAATTCACCCCTCCACTTT
TRBV7-8	many	TRBD2	TRBJ2-5	CASSLEAGGEETQYF	TGTGCCAGCAGCTTAGAAGCGGGGGGCGAAGAGACCCAGTACTTC
TRBV12-3/TRBV12-4	many	.	TRBJ1-5	CASSLSGNQPQHF	TGTGCCAGCAGTTTATCTGGGAATCAGCCCCAGCATTTT
TRBV20-1	medium-sized	TRBD2	TRBJ2-5	CSARDPRGETQYF	TGCAGTGCTAGAGACCCGCGGGGGGAGACCCAGTACTTC